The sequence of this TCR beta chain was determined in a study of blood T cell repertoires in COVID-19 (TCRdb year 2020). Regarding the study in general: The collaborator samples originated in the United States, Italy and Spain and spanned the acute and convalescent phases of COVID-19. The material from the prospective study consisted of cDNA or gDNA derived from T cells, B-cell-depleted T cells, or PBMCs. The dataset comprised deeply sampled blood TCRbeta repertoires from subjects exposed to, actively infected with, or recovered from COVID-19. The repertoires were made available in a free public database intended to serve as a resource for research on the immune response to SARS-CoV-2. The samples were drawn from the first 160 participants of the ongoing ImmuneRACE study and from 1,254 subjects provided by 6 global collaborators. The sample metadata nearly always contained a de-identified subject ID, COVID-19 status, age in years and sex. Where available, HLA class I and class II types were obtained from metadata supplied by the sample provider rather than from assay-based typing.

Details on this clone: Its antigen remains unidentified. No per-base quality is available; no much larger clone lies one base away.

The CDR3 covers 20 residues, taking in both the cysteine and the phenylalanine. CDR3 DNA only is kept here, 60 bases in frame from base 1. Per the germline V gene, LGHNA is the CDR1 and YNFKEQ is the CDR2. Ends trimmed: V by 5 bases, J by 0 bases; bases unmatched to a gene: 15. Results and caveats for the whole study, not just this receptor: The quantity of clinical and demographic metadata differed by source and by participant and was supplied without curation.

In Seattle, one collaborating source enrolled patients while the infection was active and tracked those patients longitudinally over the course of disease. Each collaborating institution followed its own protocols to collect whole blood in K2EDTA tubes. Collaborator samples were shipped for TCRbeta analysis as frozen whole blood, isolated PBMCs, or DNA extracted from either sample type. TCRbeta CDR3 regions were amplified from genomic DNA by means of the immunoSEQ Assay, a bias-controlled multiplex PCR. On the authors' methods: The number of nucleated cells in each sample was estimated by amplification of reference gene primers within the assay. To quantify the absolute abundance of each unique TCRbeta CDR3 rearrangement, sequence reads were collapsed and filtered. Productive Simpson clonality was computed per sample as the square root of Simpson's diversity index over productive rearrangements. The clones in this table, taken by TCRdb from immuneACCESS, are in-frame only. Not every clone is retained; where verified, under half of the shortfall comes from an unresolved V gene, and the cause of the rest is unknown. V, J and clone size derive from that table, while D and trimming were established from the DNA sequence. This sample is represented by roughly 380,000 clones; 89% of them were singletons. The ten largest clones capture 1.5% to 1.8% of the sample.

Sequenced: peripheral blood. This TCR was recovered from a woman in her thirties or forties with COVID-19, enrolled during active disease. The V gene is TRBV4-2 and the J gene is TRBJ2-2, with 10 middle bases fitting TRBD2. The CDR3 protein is CASSTRLLAGAPANTGELFF. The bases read TGTGCCAGCAGCACCCGTCTGCTAGCGGGGGCCCCCGCGAACACCGGGGAGCTGTTTTTT.